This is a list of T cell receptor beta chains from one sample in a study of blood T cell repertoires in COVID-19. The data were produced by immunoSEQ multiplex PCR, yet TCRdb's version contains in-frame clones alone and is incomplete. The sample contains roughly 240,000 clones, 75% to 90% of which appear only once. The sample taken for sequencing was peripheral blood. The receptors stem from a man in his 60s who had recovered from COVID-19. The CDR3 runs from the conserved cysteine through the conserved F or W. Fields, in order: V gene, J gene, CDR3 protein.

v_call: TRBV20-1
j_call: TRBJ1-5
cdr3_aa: CSASTIGTGSLQPQHF

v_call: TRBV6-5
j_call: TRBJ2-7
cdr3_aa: CASKQTGVHEQYF

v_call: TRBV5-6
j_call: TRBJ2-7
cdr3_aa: CASSPTGFYEQYF

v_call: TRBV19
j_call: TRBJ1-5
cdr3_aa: CASSLRGGQGAFSNQPQHF

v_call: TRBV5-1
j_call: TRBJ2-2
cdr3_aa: CASSLAVGRGTGELFF

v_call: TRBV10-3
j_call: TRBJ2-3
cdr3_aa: CAISESQSLVSQYSTDTQYF

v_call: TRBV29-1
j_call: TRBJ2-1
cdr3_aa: CSVEVGGGGQFF

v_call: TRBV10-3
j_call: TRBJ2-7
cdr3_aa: CAISRTSGSYEQYF

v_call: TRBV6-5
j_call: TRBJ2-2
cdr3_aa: CASSYLLGGGGELFF

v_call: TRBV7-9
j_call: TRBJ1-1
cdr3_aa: CASSFGTGGWTEAFF

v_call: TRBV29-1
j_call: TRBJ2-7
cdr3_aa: CSTRTGTYEQYF

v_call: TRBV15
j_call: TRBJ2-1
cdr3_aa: CATSRGGEGNEQFF

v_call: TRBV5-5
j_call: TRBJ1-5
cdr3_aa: CASGIGVSQNQPQHF

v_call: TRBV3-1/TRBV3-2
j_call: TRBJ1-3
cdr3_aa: CASSQDRTGLSTISGNTIYF

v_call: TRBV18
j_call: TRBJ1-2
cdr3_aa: CASSPPSGLGYTF

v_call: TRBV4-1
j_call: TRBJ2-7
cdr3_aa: CASSPTPGGGLVAYEQYF

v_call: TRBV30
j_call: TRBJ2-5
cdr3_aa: CAWSVTTVRGETQYF

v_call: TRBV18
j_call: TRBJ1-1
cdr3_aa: CASSPLGGRAFF

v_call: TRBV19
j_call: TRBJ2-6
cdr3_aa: CASTLSGANVLTF

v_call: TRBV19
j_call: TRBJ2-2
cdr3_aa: CASSAHPNSGRVNTGELFF

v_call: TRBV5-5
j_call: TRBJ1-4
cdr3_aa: CASSLGGQTTNEKLFF

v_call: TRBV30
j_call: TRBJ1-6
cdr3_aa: CAWGTGVNSPLHF

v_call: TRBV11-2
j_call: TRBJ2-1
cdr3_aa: CASPGTSSYNEQFF

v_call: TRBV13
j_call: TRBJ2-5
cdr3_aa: CASSLGGLGEKTQYF